One sample yielded the 20 T cell receptor beta chains listed below, sequenced in a study of post-analysis software for immune sequencing data. Study-wide findings and caveats: Patients carried roughly 5 TRBV segments more frequently than controls did, and TRBV5-6, TRBV5-1 and TRBV20-1 were among them.

No antigen is known for these receptors. Built from TCR beta cDNA, the libraries had unique molecular identifiers in them. TCRdb re-called the PCR reads with MiXCR, one entry per CDR3 protein. This table has 400,000 to 500,000 distinct CDR3 sequences, 39% appearing once. The sample comprised blood. These receptors came from a girl aged 2-10 years with multiple sclerosis.

The chain uses TRBV9 and TRBJ2-3; D not resolved. In germline, CDR1 is SGDLS, CDR2 YYNGEE. With 4 bases removed from V and 2 bases from J, the gap between germline ends came to 14 bases. This CDR3 spans 15 amino acids. In DNA, the CDR3 is TGTGCCAGCAGCCCCTCGGGCGGAATCACAGATACGCAGTATTTT. This translates into CASSPSGGITDTQYF.

CDR3 nucleotides: TGTGCCAGCAGCTTTTCTGGGGTTTCTGAAAAACTGTTTTTT. This gives the protein CASSFSGVSEKLFF. The chain joins TRBV7-2 to TRBJ1-4; no definite D call. Per germline, CDR1 SGHTA and CDR2 FQGNSA. The V gene lost 3 bases and the J gene lost 7 bases, with 12 bases spanning the gap. The CDR3 consists of 14 residues.

The gene calls are TRBV20-1 and TRBJ1-5; 7 positions agree with TRBD1. The CDR3 loop spans 14 amino acids. CDR1 and CDR2 from the germline V gene are DFQATT and SNEGSKA (reference sequence). Trimming took 6 bases from V and 3 from J; bases not matched to a gene: 8. The CDR3 DNA is TGCAGTGCCTTACGGACAGGCTTCAATCAGCCCCAGCATTTT. Translated, it gives CSALRTGFNQPQHF.

The V gene is TRBV4-2, the J gene TRBJ2-6; D remains unclear. The CDR3 runs to 16 residues. Germline V CDR1 and CDR2: LGHNA, YNFKEQ. V lost 2 bases, J lost 2 bases, and 10 bases lay in between. CDR3 sequence (DNA): TGTGCCAGCAGCCAAAAAGGGCGGACTGGGGCCAACGTCCTGACTTTC. This translates into CASSQKGRTGANVLTF.

V is TRBV5-1 and J is TRBJ2-1; D gene ambiguous. The CDR3 covers 14 residues. The V end was cut by 0 bases, the J end by 3 bases, with 7 bases between. Germline V gene data show CDR1 as SGHRS and CDR2 as YFSETQ. The CDR3 spells CASSLVPDYNEQFF. The CDR3 nucleotides are TGCGCCAGCAGCTTGGTTCCAGACTACAATGAGCAGTTCTTC.

This clonotype turned up a few times. J is TRBJ2-7 and V is TRBV29-1; D is perhaps TRBD2 (6 bases). The CDR3 is 11 residues long. The germline V gene has CDR1 SQVTM and CDR2 ANQGSEA. The V end was cut by 8 bases, the J end by 5 bases, with 13 bases between. The CDR3 is CSTEEGNEQYF. The CDR3 region has the DNA TGCAGCACTGAGGAGGGCAACGAGCAGTACTTC.

In its sample, this clonotype was seen a few times. CDR3 region: CASSMHTGETQYF. The CDR3 nucleotides read TGTGCCAGCAGCATGCACACAGGGGAGACCCAGTACTTC. The chain is built from TRBV7-9 and TRBJ2-5; D may be TRBD1 (6 bases). The germline V gene has CDR1 SEHNR and CDR2 FQNEAQ (reference sequence). V dropped 5 bases and J dropped 5 bases, with 12 bases sitting between them. This CDR3 has 13 residues.

This clonotype appeared a few times. The chain couples TRBV29-1 to TRBJ2-1; the D gene could be TRBD1 or TRBD2 (5 bases each). Trimming removed 8 bases from V and 10 bases from J, with 18 bases in between. Looked up from germline, CDR1 is SQVTM and CDR2 is ANQGSEA. The CDR3 is made up of 12 amino acids. The CDR3 is CSFGPFGAEQFF. The CDR3 region has the DNA TGCAGCTTTGGGCCCTTCGGGGCGGAGCAGTTCTTC.

The chain combines TRBV4-2 with TRBJ2-5, with a weak D call TRBD1 (6 bases). V was pared by 0 bases and J by 0 bases, with 11 bases between. The CDR3 is made up of 16 amino acids. Germline loops: CDR1 LGHNA, CDR2 YNFKEQ. The CDR3 sequence is CASSQEGTKYQETQYF. CDR3 sequence (DNA): TGTGCCAGCAGCCAAGAGGGGACAAAGTACCAAGAGACCCAGTACTTC.

In its sample, this clonotype was seen a few times. The chain uses TRBV7-9 and TRBJ1-1, with 8 bases lining up with TRBD1. Germline V gives CDR1 SEHNR, CDR2 FQNEAQ (reference sequence). The length of the CDR3 is 14 residues. The junction had 3 bases not matched to a gene; V was cut back by 6 bases and J by 0 bases. CDR3 residues: CASRRQGMNTEAFF. In nucleotides, the CDR3 is TGTGCCAGCAGACGACAGGGGATGAACACTGAAGCTTTCTTT.

This clonotype was found once. The V and J genes are TRBV15 and TRBJ1-1; D unresolved. V was trimmed by 4 bases and J by 1 base, leaving 10 bases between them. Germline values: CDR1 LNHNV, CDR2 YYDKDF (reference sequence). The CDR3 consists of 14 residues. This CDR3 reads CATSNGRRNTEAFF. In DNA form, the CDR3 reads TGTGCCACCAGCAACGGACGGAGGAACACTGAAGCTTTCTTT.

A few counts support this clonotype. This sequence joins TRBV15 and TRBJ2-1; possibly TRBD1 for D (5 bases). The germline V and J ends were trimmed by 5 bases and 5 bases, with 7 bases remaining between them. The CDR3 runs to 12 residues. Germline loops: CDR1 LNHNV, CDR2 YYDKDF (reference sequence). CDR3 coding DNA: TGTGCCACCAGCGGACAAAACAATGAGCAGTTCTTC. It is translated as CATSGQNNEQFF. Based on the CDR3 plus reference TRBV15 and TRBJ2-1, the full variable domain is DAMVIQNPRYQVTQFGKPVTLSCSQTLNHNVMYWYQQKSSQAPKLLFHYYDKDFNNEADTPDNFQSRRPNTSFCFLDIRSPGLGDTAMYLCATSGQNNEQFFGPGTRLTVL.

The rearrangement links TRBV3-1 to TRBJ1-1; D is possibly TRBD1 (5 bases). The CDR3 loop spans 15 amino acids. V dropped 4 bases and J dropped 1 base, with 13 bases sitting between them. Germline V CDR1 and CDR2: LGHDT, YNNKEL (reference sequence). CDR3 DNA: TGTGCCAGCAGCCCGGCAAGGGGCCGGAACACTGAAGCTTTCTTT. It translates to CASSPARGRNTEAFF.

This clonotype was counted many times. J is TRBJ1-5 and V is TRBV7-9; TRBD1 is a possible D gene (5 bases). The V gene lost 5 bases and the J gene lost 11 bases, with 19 bases spanning the gap. The CDR3 is 14 amino acids. In germline, CDR1 is SEHNR, CDR2 FQNEAQ (reference sequence). In DNA form, the CDR3 reads TGTGCCAGCAGCGAGGAGGACGGGGCCCTAGCCCAGCATTTT. This translates into CASSEEDGALAQHF.

The V gene is TRBV4-3, the J gene TRBJ2-7; no clear D. Germline loops: CDR1 LGHNA, CDR2 YSLEER. This CDR3 is built from 16 residues. V was pared by 1 base and J by 3 bases, with 16 bases between. CDR3 loop: CASSQVYKRKHYEQYF. CDR3 coding DNA: TGCGCCAGCAGCCAAGTGTATAAACGGAAACACTACGAGCAGTACTTC.

This chain uses TRBV5-8 with TRBJ1-1, with D perhaps matching TRBD1 (5 bases). The CDR3 has 14 residues. The germline V gene has CDR1 SGHTS and CDR2 YDEGEE. The ends were cut back, 5 bases at V and 0 bases at J, with 11 bases in the middle. The CDR3 is CASSWGSMNTEAFF. The CDR3 DNA follows: TGTGCCAGCAGTTGGGGGAGTATGAACACTGAAGCTTTCTTT.

This clonotype was counted a few times. The CDR3 region has the DNA TGTGCCAGCAGCTCCATTTTGTTCGATGGCTACACCTTC. Translating gives CASSSILFDGYTF. The J gene is TRBJ1-2, the V gene TRBV7-9, with D unclear. This CDR3 is built from 13 residues. The germline CDR1 and CDR2 sequences are SEHNR and FQNEAQ (reference sequence). The V gene lost 4 bases and the J gene lost 6 bases, with 12 bases spanning the gap.

This chain joins TRBV6-5 and TRBJ2-3, with TRBD1 matching over 7 bases. The junction had 0 bases not matched to a gene; V was cut back by 0 bases and J by 0 bases. Germline assignment: CDR1 MNHEY and CDR2 SVGAGI. This CDR3 has 15 amino acids. In DNA, the CDR3 is TGTGCCAGCAGTTACTCAGGGGGCAGCACAGATACGCAGTATTTT. Translated: CASSYSGGSTDTQYF.

This chain links TRBV20-1 with TRBJ2-1; D tentatively reads TRBD1 or TRBD2 (6 bases each). This CDR3 spans 12 amino acids. In germline, CDR1 is DFQATT, CDR2 SNEGSKA (reference sequence). CDR3 amino acids: CLGRGPRNEQFF. As DNA, the CDR3 is TGCCTTGGACGGGGGCCGAGGAATGAGCAGTTCTTC.

This clonotype is a singleton in its sample. The chain couples TRBV28 to TRBJ2-1; 9 positions agree with TRBD2. CDR3 length: 19 residues. The V gene end was trimmed by 3 bases and the J gene end by 3 bases; junction bases not matched to a gene: 15. Germline CDR1 MDHEN, CDR2 SYDVKM. The CDR3, as DNA: TGTGCCAGCAGTTTCTCAAAATTTGCGCGGGAGGGCCACTACAATGAGCAGTTCTTC. This encodes CASSFSKFAREGHYNEQFF.